The entry below describes one T cell receptor (beta chain). This clonotype has only a few counts. The clone's antigen remains unknown. Base-call qualities are not available, and no considerably larger clone is one nucleotide away. This specimen comes from a study of T cell repertoires in aging, cancer and after chemotherapy (dated 2019 in TCRdb). General notes on the study: Donors spanned six age groups from 30 or younger to 70 or older, with at least three individuals per group. Peripheral blood TCR beta repertoires from healthy donors and cancer patients were profiled to examine immunoaging and T cell reconstitution after chemotherapy. Alongside around 98 healthy donors serving as a reference group, the cohort included approximately 220 cancer patients, of whom some 90 had hematological cancers and 124 had solid cancers. Paired pre- and post-chemotherapy samples in the solid tumor group came from brain tumor (glioblastoma) patients receiving temozolomide-based therapy. In total, the full dataset held 8.9 million or so TCR reads. The full study reports these points: Untreated patients with hematological or solid cancers showed significantly lower blood TCR diversity and higher clonality than age-matched healthy donors. In both cancer cohorts, median generation probability rose over the chemotherapy interval, which suggests that the repertoire was reconstituted through rebound thymic output. According to the authors, the repertoire data do not allow conclusions to be drawn about immunological memory after chemotherapy. In healthy donors, the decline in TCR diversity with age was mainly explained by loss of richness, whereas in cancer patients loss of evenness was also found to contribute.

Rearranged TRB sequences spanning V, D and J segments were amplified in a multiplex touch-down PCR with a mixed TRB-A/B primer pool. Two consecutive PCR reactions with Phusion HS II polymerase added Illumina adapters and sample indices to the amplicons. After gel purification with the NucleoSpin Gel and PCR Clean-up kit, the amplicons were checked using Qubit and an Agilent 2100 Bioanalyzer. Sequencing of the libraries was done on an Illumina MiSeq with paired-end, single-indexed 600-cycle runs. Concerning the study's data processing: TRB sequences were processed with MiXCR versions 2.12 and 3.0.5. Each unique CDR3 nucleotide sequence counted as one clone, and only productive sequences with at least two reads were retained. The repertoire metrics were Shannon diversity, evenness, clonality (calculated as one minus evenness), and diversity profiles parameterized by alpha from 0 to 5. The IGoR algorithm was used to calculate generation probabilities of clones in the paired pre- and post-chemotherapy samples. Using fastp trimming at Q25 and MiXCR clonotype assembly, TCRdb reanalyzed the public sequencing data and kept in-frame beta chains. A single entry per CDR3 protein holds the most common genes and DNA from its merged rows. The V and J calls were not made by the authors but by TCRdb's processing. Here the sample has around 2,500 distinct CDR3 sequences; 20% to 30% occur a single time. The top ten clones comprise approximately 6.7% of the sample.

Instead of sorted cells or RNA, genomic DNA extracted from peripheral blood served as the source for amplifying TCR beta rearrangements. The clonotype originates from a human donor with a solid tumor. The sample consisted of blood.

For the CDR3, the sequence is CSVVPNTEAFF. The bases are TGCAGCGTTGTCCCGAACACTGAAGCTTTCTTT. The sequence joins TRBV29-1 to TRBJ1-1; the D gene remains uncertain. Taken from the germline V gene, the CDR1 and CDR2 loops are SQVTM and ANQGSEA. Trimming takes 4 bases from V and 1 base from J, and the germline ends sit 4 bases apart. The CDR3, cysteine through phenylalanine, is 11 amino acids long. The only DNA kept is the CDR3, 33 bases in frame from the first base.